Presented here are 17 T cell receptor beta chains from one specimen sequenced in a study of shared clonotypes between healthy human individuals. TCRdb's table, derived via immunoSEQ multiplex PCR, lists solely in-frame clones and lacks some. The repertoire consists of hundreds of thousands of clones, with 90% to 96% occurring once and the leading ten covering approximately 0.062%. The specimen sequenced was naive CD4+ T cells sorted from blood. Subset described: CD45RA+ positively selected. The receptor set was obtained from a woman younger than 45 in good health.

This chain connects TRBV7-3 to TRBJ2-3, with D perhaps TRBD1 or TRBD2 (5 bases each). Trimming removed 3 bases at V and 6 bases at J, with 13 bases between. CDR3 length equals 14 residues. CDR1 is SGHTA and CDR2 is FQGTGA in the germline V gene. CDR3 coding DNA: TGTGCCAGCAGCTTTTCCGGGGACGAGGATACGCAGTATTTT. Translated, it gives CASSFSGDEDTQYF.

The chain joins TRBV28 to TRBJ2-1; 8 bases line up with TRBD2. The V gene end was trimmed by 8 bases and the J gene end by 8 bases; junction bases not matched to a gene: 5. Germline V CDR1 and CDR2: MDHEN, SYDVKM. The CDR3 is 12 amino acids. The DNA of the CDR3 is TGTGCCAGCTCCCGGACTAGCTATGAGCAGTTCTTC. As protein: CASSRTSYEQFF. The full variable domain, rest sourced from reference TRBV28 and TRBJ2-1, is DVKVTQSSRYLVKRTGEKVFLECVQDMDHENMFWYRQDPGLGLRLIYFSYDVKMKEKGDIPEGYSVSREKKERFSLILESASTNQTSMYLCASSRTSYEQFFGPGTRLTVL.

The rearrangement uses TRBV4-1 and TRBJ1-3, with a weak D call TRBD1 (6 bases). The length of the CDR3 is 14 residues. Germline V gene data show CDR1 as MGHRA and CDR2 as YSYEKL. V dropped 4 bases and J dropped 1 base, with 8 bases sitting between them. CDR3 sequence: CASSPGHSGNTIYF. The CDR3 nucleotides are TGCGCCAGCAGCCCGGGACATTCTGGAAACACCATATATTTT.

The V call is TRBV5-4, the J call TRBJ2-3; D may be TRBD2 (5 bases). Germline V gene data show CDR1 as SGHNT and CDR2 as YYREEE (reference sequence). V was shortened by 6 bases and J by 3 bases, with 17 bases between the two germline ends. This CDR3 has 15 amino acids. The CDR3: CASTPLAGATDTQYF. In DNA form, the CDR3 reads TGTGCCAGCACCCCGCTGGCGGGCGCTACAGATACGCAGTATTTT.

The chain's CDR3 is CASSSGKGYEQYF. The DNA for the CDR3 is TGTGCCAGTAGTAGCGGGAAGGGGTACGAGCAGTACTTC. The rearrangement links TRBV19 to TRBJ2-7; D possibly corresponds to TRBD2 (6 bases). The CDR3 has 13 amino acids. CDR1 and CDR2 from the germline V gene are LNHDA and SQIVND (reference sequence). The V gene lost 4 bases and the J gene lost 4 bases, with 11 bases spanning the gap.

The V call is TRBV5-1, the J call TRBJ2-1; D unclear. Germline CDR1 SGHRS, CDR2 YFSETQ. The CDR3 runs 12 residues. Trimming removed 5 bases at V and 8 bases at J, with 11 bases between. CDR3: CASRIQYDEQFF. The CDR3 bases are TGCGCCAGCAGAATTCAATACGATGAGCAGTTCTTC.

The rearrangement joins TRBV6-6 to TRBJ1-5; TRBD1 aligns across 9 bases. V lost 6 bases and J lost 5; bases outside the gene matches: 11. The CDR3 is 16 amino acids. The germline V gene encodes CDR1 MNHNY and CDR2 SVGAGI (reference sequence). CDR3 region: CASRTGGTGLHQPQHF. CDR3 sequence (DNA): TGTGCCAGCAGGACCGGTGGGACAGGGCTGCATCAGCCCCAGCATTTT.

The rearrangement joins TRBV25-1 to TRBJ2-3; D gene ambiguous. The V end was cut by 2 bases, the J end by 0 bases, with 3 bases between. CDR3 length equals 13 residues. Germline V CDR1 and CDR2: MGHDK, SYGVNS. The CDR3 protein is CASSEASTDTQYF. The CDR3 bases are TGTGCCAGCAGTGAAGCTAGCACAGATACGCAGTATTTT.

The chain uses TRBV28 and TRBJ1-1, with a weak D call TRBD1 (5 bases). Trimming took off 7 bases at V and 10 bases at J, with 13 bases between the two ends. The CDR3 extends over 11 amino acids. CDR1 MDHEN and CDR2 SYDVKM come from the germline V gene. The CDR3 DNA sequence: TGTGCCAGCAAAGGGGCCCTTGGAGCTTTCTTT. Translating it yields CASKGALGAFF.

This chain connects TRBV7-9 to TRBJ1-2; 10 positions agree with TRBD1. The CDR3 length is 13 residues. CDR1 is SEHNR and CDR2 is FQNEAQ in the germline V gene (reference sequence). Trimming at V came to 4 bases and at J to 7 bases, leaving 3 bases not matched to a gene. The CDR3 reads CASSYGTGVGYTF. CDR3 DNA sequence: TGTGCCAGCAGCTATGGGACAGGGGTTGGCTACACCTTC.

In DNA, the CDR3 is TGCGCCAGCAGCCAAGAGTACAGGGGCCCCTACGAGCAGTACTTC. Its protein product is CASSQEYRGPYEQYF. The rearrangement joins TRBV4-1 to TRBJ2-7; 7 bases align to TRBD1. This CDR3 contains 15 residues. Germline V gene sequence: CDR1 MGHRA, CDR2 YSYEKL. J was trimmed by 2 bases and V by 0 bases; bases with no gene match: 4.

V usage is TRBV10-2 and J usage is TRBJ2-1, with 11 nucleotides matching TRBD2. This CDR3 is built from 15 residues. Trimming took 9 bases from V and 3 from J; bases not matched to a gene: 7. CDR1 WSHSY and CDR2 SAAADI come from the germline V gene. The CDR3 region has the DNA TGCGCCAGTACTCCTAGCGGGAGGATCTACAATGAGCAGTTCTTC. It specifies CASTPSGRIYNEQFF.

The V gene is TRBV19, the J gene TRBJ2-2; 7 bases align to TRBD1. From germline, CDR1 is LNHDA and CDR2 SQIVND (reference sequence). There are 13 residues in the CDR3. Trimming took 5 bases from V and 6 from J; bases not matched to a gene: 3. The CDR3: CASSQQGSGELFF. CDR3 DNA: TGTGCCAGTAGTCAACAGGGGTCCGGGGAGCTGTTTTTT. Full variable domain (remainder filled in from reference TRBV19 and TRBJ2-2): DGGITQSPKYLFRKEGQNVTLSCEQNLNHDAMYWYRQDPGQGLRLIYYSQIVNDFQKGDIAEGYSVSREKKESFPLTVTSAQKNPTAFYLCASSQQGSGELFFGEGSRLTVL.

CDR3 protein: CASSLITSTEAFF. In nucleotides, the CDR3 is TGCGCCAGCAGCTTAATAACTAGTACTGAAGCTTTCTTT. The rearrangement joins TRBV5-1 to TRBJ1-1, with D unclear. Trimming took off 2 bases at V and 5 bases at J, with 10 bases between the two ends. The CDR3 length is 13 residues. Looked up from germline, CDR1 is SGHRS and CDR2 is YFSETQ.

Of note for this clone: This CDR3 is also generated by other DNA sequences in the sample. The chain combines TRBV6-5 with TRBJ1-3; TRBD1 might be the D (5 bases). The CDR3 loop spans 14 amino acids. Germline V lookup: CDR1 MNHEY, CDR2 SVGAGI. With 2 bases removed from V and 1 base from J, the gap between germline ends came to 6 bases. CDR3 bases: TGTGCCAGCAGTTACGGGACTTCTGGAAACACCATATATTTT. This sequence encodes CASSYGTSGNTIYF.

This chain uses TRBV5-1 with TRBJ2-7; perhaps TRBD2 as D (6 bases). Germline V gives CDR1 SGHRS, CDR2 YFSETQ. The CDR3 is 13 residues long. V lost 4 bases and J 9 bases, leaving 17 bases between the germline ends. CDR3 sequence (DNA): TGCGCCAGCAGCCCGCGGGGTGACTTCGGGCAGTACTTC. Translating it yields CASSPRGDFGQYF.

The chain recombines TRBV11-2 with TRBJ2-5; the match to TRBD1 covers 7 bases. The CDR3 contains 15 residues. J lost 5 bases, V lost 4 bases, and 10 bases had no gene match. Germline V gene data show CDR1 as SGHAT and CDR2 as FQNNGV. CDR3 in amino acids: CASSSPYRGEETQYF. The CDR3, as DNA: TGTGCCAGCAGCTCGCCCTACAGGGGAGAGGAGACCCAGTACTTC. Full variable domain (rest looked up from reference TRBV11-2 and TRBJ2-5): EAGVAQSPRYKIIEKRQSVAFWCNPISGHATLYWYQQILGQGPKLLIQFQNNGVVDDSQLPKDRFSAERLKGVDSTLKIQPAKLEDSAVYLCASSSPYRGEETQYFGPGTRLLVL.